This entry features one T cell receptor beta chain sequence. What it binds is not known. These data are taken from a study of response to subunit inactivated influenza vaccine. TCRdb itself ran the RT-PCR reads through MiXCR, one entry per CDR3 protein. Of roughly 790,000 distinct CDR3 sequences in the sample, about 20% were seen once. V lost 4 bases and J 0 bases, leaving 8 bases between the germline ends. The CDR3 length is 14 residues. Per germline, CDR1 LGHDT and CDR2 YNNKEL (reference sequence). Study-wide findings and caveats: T cells newly recruited by each seasonal influenza vaccination are few, the authors suggested.

This rearrangement joins TRBV3-1 to TRBJ2-3; D not certain. The clonotype was recovered from a man aged 50 to 60 who received an inactivated influenza vaccine. The specimen was PBMCs from blood, collected more than 4 days after vaccination. CDR3 loop: CASSRMMSTDTQYF. DNA of the CDR3: TGTGCCAGCAGCCGCATGATGAGCACAGATACGCAGTATTTT.